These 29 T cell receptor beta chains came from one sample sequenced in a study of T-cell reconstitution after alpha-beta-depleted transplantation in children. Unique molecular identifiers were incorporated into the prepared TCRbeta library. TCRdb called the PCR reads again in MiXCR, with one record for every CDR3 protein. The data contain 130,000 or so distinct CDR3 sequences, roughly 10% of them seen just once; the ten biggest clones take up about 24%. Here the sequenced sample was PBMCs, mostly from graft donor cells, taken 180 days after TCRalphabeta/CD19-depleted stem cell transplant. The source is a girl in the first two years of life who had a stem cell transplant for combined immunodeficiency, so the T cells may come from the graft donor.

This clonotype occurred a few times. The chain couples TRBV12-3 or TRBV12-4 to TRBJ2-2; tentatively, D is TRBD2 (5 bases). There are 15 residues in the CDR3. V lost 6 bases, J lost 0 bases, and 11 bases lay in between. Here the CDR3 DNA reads TGTGCCAGCAGCACTAATAGCGCGAACACCGGGGAGCTGTTTTTT. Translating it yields CASSTNSANTGELFF.

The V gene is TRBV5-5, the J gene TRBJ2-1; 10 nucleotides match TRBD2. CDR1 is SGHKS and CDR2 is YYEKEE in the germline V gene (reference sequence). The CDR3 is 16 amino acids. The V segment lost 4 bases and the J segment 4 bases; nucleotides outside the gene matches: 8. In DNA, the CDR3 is TGTGCCAGCAGCGCAAAGACTAGCGGGCCTTACAATGAGCAGTTCTTC. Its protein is CASSAKTSGPYNEQFF.

The CDR3, as DNA: TGTGCCAGCAGCTTCTTTCAGGGTCCGGATTCTGGCTACACCTTC. Translation gives CASSFFQGPDSGYTF. The genes are TRBV5-5 and TRBJ1-2, with D possibly TRBD1 on 5 matching bases. From germline, CDR1 is SGHKS and CDR2 YYEKEE (reference sequence). The CDR3 length is 15 residues. The V and J ends lost 2 bases and 7 bases respectively, with 18 bases between them.

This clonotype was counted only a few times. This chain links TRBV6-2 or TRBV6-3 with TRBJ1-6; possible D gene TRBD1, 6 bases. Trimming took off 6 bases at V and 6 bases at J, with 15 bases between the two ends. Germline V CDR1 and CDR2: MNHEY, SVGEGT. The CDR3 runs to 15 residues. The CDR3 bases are TGTGCCAGCAGAAGAGGGGGGAGCTCTAATTCACCCCTCCACTTT. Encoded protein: CASRRGGSSNSPLHF.

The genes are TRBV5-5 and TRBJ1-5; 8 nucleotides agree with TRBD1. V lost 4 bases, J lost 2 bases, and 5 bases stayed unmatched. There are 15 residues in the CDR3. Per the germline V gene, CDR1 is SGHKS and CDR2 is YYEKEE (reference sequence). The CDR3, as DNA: TGTGCCAGCAGCCGGACAGGGAGTGGCAATCAGCCCCAGCATTTT. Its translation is CASSRTGSGNQPQHF.

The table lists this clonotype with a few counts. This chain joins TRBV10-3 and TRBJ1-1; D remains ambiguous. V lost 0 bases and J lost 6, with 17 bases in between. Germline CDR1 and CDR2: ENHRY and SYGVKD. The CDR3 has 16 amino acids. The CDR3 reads CAISESPAGRIAEAFF. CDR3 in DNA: TGTGCCATCAGTGAGTCGCCGGCGGGGAGGATCGCTGAAGCTTTCTTT.

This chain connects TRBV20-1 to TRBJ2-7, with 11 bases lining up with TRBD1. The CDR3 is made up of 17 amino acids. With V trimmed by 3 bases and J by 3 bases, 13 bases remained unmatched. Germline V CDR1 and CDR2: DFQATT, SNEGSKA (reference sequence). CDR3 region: CSASRVGGDRGIYEQYF. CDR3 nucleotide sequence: TGCAGTGCTAGTAGGGTTGGTGGGGACAGGGGGATCTACGAGCAGTACTTC.

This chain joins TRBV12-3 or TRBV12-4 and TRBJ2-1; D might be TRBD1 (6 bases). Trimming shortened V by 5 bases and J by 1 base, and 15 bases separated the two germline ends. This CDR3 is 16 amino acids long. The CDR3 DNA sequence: TGTGCCAGCAGTGCTCACAGGGAAGTGTCCTACAATGAGCAGTTCTTC. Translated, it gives CASSAHREVSYNEQFF.

The CDR3 protein is CASSPSHGTQYF. As DNA, the CDR3 is TGTGCCAGCAGCCCATCCCACGGTACGCAGTATTTT. The chain has TRBV12-3 or TRBV12-4 and TRBJ2-3; no clear D. The CDR3 contains 12 residues. The V end was cut by 6 bases, the J end by 8 bases, with 12 bases between.

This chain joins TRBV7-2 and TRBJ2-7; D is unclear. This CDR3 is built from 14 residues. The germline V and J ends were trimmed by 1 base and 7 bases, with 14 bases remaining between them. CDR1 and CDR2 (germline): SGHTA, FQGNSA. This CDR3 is CASSLDGVRQEQYF. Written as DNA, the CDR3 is TGTGCCAGCAGCTTAGATGGGGTCCGTCAGGAGCAGTACTTC.

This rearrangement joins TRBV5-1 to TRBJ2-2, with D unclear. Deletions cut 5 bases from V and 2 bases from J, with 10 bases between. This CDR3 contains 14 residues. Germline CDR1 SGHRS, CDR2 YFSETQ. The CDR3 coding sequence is TGCGCCAGCAGTCTCTTTGTCAACACCGGGGAGCTGTTTTTT. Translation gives CASSLFVNTGELFF.

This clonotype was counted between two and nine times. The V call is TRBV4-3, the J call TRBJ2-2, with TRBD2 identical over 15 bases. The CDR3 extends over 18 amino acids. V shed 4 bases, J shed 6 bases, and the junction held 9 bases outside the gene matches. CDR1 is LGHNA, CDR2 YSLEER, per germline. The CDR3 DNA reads TGCGCCAGCAGCCCTTGGACTAGCGGGAGGGTCGGCGCCGGGGAGCTGTTTTTT. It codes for CASSPWTSGRVGAGELFF.

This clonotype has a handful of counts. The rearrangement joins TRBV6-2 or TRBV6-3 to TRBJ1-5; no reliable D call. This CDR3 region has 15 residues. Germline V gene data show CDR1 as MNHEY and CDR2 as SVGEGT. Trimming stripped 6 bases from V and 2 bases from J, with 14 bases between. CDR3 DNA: TGTGCCAGCAGGTCGATAGTAAGGGGCAATCAGCCCCAGCATTTT. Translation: CASRSIVRGNQPQHF.

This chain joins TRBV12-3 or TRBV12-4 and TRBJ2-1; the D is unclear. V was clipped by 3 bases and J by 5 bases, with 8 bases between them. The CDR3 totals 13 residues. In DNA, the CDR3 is TGTGCCAGCAGTTTTAAGGGTGACAATGAGCAGTTCTTC. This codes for CASSFKGDNEQFF.

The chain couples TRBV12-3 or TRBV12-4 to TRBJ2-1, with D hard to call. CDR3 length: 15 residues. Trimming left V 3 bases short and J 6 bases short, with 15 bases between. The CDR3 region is CASSLAGIRCNEQFF. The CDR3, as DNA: TGTGCCAGCAGTTTGGCTGGGATCCGTTGCAATGAGCAGTTCTTC.

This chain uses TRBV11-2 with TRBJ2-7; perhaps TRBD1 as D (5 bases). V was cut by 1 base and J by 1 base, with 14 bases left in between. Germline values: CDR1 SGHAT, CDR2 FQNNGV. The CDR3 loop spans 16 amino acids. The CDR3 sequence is CASSLGWAGWSYEQYF. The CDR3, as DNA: TGTGCCAGCAGCTTAGGCTGGGCAGGGTGGTCCTACGAGCAGTACTTC.

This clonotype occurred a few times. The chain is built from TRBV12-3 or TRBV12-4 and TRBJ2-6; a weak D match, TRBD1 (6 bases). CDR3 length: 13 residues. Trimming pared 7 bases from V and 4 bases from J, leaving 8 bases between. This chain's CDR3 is CASNRAGANVLTF. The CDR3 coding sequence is TGTGCCAGCAACAGGGCCGGGGCCAACGTCCTGACTTTC.

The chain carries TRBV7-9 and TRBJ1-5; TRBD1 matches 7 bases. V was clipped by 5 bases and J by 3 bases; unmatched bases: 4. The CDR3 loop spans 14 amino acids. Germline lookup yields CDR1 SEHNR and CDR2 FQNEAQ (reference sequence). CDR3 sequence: CASSRQGVNQPQHF. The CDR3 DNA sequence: TGTGCCAGCAGCCGCCAGGGGGTCAATCAGCCCCAGCATTTT.

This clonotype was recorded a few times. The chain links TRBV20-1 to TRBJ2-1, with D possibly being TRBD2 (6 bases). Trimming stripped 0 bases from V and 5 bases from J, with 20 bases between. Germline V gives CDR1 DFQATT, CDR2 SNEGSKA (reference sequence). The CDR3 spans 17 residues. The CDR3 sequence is CSARDWRGEEQHNEQFF. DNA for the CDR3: TGCAGTGCTAGAGATTGGAGAGGGGAGGAACAGCACAATGAGCAGTTCTTC.

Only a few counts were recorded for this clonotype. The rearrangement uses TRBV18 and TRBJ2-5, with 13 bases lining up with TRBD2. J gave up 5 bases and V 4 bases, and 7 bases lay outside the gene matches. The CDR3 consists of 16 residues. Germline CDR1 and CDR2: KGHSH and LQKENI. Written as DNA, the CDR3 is TGTGCCAGCTCACAAGGTGGACTAGCGGGAGTCGAGACCCAGTACTTC. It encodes CASSQGGLAGVETQYF.

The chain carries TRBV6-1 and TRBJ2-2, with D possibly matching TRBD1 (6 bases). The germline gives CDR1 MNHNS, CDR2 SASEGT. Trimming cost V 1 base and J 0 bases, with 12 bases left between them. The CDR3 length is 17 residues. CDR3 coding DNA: TGTGCCAGCAGTGAAGTTATGCAGGGGTCGAACACCGGGGAGCTGTTTTTT. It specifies CASSEVMQGSNTGELFF.

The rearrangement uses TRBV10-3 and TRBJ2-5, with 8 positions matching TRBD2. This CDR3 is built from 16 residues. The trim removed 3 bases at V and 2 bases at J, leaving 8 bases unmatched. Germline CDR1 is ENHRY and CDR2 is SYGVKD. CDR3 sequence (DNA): TGTGCCATCAGTGAATGGGGACTAGTGCTTCAAGAGACCCAGTACTTC. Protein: CAISEWGLVLQETQYF.

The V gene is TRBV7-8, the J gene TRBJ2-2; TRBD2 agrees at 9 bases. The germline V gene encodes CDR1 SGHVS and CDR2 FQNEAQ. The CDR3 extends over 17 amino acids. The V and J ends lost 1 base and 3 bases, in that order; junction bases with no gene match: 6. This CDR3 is CASSLVSAGGYTGELFF. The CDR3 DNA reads TGTGCCAGCAGCTTAGTTTCGGCGGGGGGGTACACCGGGGAGCTGTTTTTT.

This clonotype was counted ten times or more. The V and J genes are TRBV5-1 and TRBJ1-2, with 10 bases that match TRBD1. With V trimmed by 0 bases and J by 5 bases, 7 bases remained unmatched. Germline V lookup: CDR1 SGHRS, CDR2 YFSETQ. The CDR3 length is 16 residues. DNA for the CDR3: TGCGCCAGCAGCTTGGAGGCGGGACAGGGGAAGTATGGCTACACCTTC. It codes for CASSLEAGQGKYGYTF.

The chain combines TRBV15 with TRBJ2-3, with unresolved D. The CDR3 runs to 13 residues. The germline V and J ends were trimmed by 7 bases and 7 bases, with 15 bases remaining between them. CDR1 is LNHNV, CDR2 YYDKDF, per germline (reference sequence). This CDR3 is CATKNPSRYTQYF. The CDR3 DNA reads TGTGCCACCAAAAACCCCAGCCGCTATACGCAGTATTTT.

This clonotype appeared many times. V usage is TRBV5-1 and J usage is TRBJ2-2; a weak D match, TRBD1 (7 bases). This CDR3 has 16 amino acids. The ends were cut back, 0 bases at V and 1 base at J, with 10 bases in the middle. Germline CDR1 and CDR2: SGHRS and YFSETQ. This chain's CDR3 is CASSLDRGLNTGELFF. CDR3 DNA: TGCGCCAGCAGCTTGGACAGGGGACTGAACACCGGGGAGCTGTTTTTT.

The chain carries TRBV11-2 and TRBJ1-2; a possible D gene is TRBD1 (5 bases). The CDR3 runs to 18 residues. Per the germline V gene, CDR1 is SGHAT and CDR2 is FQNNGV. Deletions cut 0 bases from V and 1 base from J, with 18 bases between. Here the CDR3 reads CASSLEQGPGLLNYGYTF. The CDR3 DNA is TGTGCCAGCAGCTTAGAACAAGGCCCGGGACTTCTTAACTATGGCTACACCTTC. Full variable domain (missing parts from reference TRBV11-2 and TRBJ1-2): EAGVAQSPRYKIIEKRQSVAFWCNPISGHATLYWYQQILGQGPKLLIQFQNNGVVDDSQLPKDRFSAERLKGVDSTLKIQPAKLEDSAVYLCASSLEQGPGLLNYGYTFGSGTRLTVV.

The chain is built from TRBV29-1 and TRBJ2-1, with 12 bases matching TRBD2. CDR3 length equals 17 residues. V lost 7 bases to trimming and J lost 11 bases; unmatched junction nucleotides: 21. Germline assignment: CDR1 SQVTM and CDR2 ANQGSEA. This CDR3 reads CSGTRYGLAGPTMKQFF. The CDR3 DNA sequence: TGCAGCGGTACTCGCTATGGACTAGCGGGACCTACAATGAAGCAGTTCTTC.

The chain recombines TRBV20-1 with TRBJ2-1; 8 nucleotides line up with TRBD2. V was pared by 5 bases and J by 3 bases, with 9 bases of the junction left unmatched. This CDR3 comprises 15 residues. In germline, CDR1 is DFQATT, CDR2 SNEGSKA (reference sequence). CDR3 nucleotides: TGCAGTGCTCCCCTCAGCGGGAGAATCTACAATGAGCAGTTCTTC. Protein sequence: CSAPLSGRIYNEQFF.